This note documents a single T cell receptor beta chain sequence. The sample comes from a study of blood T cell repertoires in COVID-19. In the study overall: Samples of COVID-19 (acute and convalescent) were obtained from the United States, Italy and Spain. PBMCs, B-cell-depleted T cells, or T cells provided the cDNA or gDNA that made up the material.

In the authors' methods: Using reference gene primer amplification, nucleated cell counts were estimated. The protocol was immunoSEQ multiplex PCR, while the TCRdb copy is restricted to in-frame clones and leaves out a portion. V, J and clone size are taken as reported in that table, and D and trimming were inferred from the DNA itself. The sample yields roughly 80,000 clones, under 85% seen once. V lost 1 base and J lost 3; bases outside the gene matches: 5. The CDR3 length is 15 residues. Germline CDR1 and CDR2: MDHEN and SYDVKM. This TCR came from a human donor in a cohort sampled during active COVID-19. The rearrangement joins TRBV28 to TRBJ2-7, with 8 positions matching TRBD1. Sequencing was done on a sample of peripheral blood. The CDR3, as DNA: TGTGCCAGCAGTTTATCCCCGACAGGGGTCTACGAGCAGTACTTC. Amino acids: CASSLSPTGVYEQYF.